Only one count was recorded for the clone carrying this TCR beta chain. The source of the sample is a study of blood T cell repertoires in COVID-19. Study-level background: Both acute and convalescent COVID-19 samples were obtained from the United States, Italy and Spain.

Only in-frame clones appear in the TCRdb table, and some are missing; sequencing was by immunoSEQ multiplex PCR. The sample yields under 250,000 clones, roughly 83% seen once. Per germline, CDR1 SGHVS and CDR2 FQNEAQ. Germline trimming cut 6 bases from V and 3 bases from J; bases unmatched to any gene: 7. CDR3 size: 14 residues. This sequence originates from an elderly woman with COVID-19, enrolled during active disease. The specimen sequenced was peripheral blood. This chain joins TRBV7-8 and TRBJ1-1; 7 bases align to TRBD1. CDR3 nucleotide sequence: TGTGCCAGCAGTCGGGACAGTTCGTACACTGAAGCTTTCTTT. The encoded protein is CASSRDSSYTEAFF.